This is a list of T cell receptor beta chains from one sample in a study of blood T cell repertoires in COVID-19. TCRdb's copy holds only in-frame clones and misses some; the assay was immunoSEQ multiplex PCR. The sample lists 200,000 to 300,000 clones; roughly 80% were seen once. The material sequenced was PBMCs or T cells enriched from blood (not recorded which). The origin of the receptors is a woman in her thirties or forties who had been exposed to COVID-19. Each CDR3 is given with its conserved first and last residue. The D gene is left open where the match is weak. Size tells how often a clone was seen (once, few, many) or the class of an expanded clone, and some rows leave it out.

D	V	J	size	CDR3	DNA
.	TRBV3-1/TRBV3-2	TRBJ2-7	.	CASSQVGRVVAFDEQYF	TGTGCCAGCAGCCAAGTGGGCAGGGTGGTGGCGTTTGACGAGCAGTACTTC
.	TRBV9	TRBJ1-4	.	CASSAEALEEKLFF	TGTGCCAGCAGCGCGGAGGCCCTAGAAGAAAAACTGTTTTTT
TRBD2	TRBV27	TRBJ2-3	.	CASSPTSGVGDTQYF	TGTGCCAGCAGTCCGACTAGCGGGGTAGGAGATACGCAGTATTTT
.	TRBV10-3	TRBJ1-5	.	CATSLQARSNQPQHF	TGTGCCACATCCTTGCAGGCCCGGAGCAATCAGCCCCAGCATTTT
TRBD1	TRBV5-1	TRBJ2-1	.	CASSQGRDRSYNEQFF	TGCGCCAGCAGCCAGGGTAGGGACAGATCCTACAATGAGCAGTTCTTC
.	TRBV6-5	TRBJ1-2	once	CASSSRALYGYTF	TGTGCCAGCAGTTCTAGAGCCCTCTATGGCTACACCTTC
TRBD1	TRBV19	TRBJ2-3	few	CASTLTGGTDTQYF	TGTGCCAGTACCCTGACAGGGGGCACAGATACGCAGTATTTT
.	TRBV19	TRBJ1-1	few	CASSMTTAPKKAFF	TGTGCCAGTAGTATGACAACAGCCCCTAAAAAAGCTTTCTTT
TRBD1	TRBV7-9	TRBJ1-1	.	CASSPGQRNTEAFF	TGTGCCAGCAGCCCGGGACAGAGGAACACTGAAGCTTTCTTT
.	TRBV9	TRBJ2-2	few	CASSPGLSGELFF	TGTGCCAGCAGCCCCGGACTCTCCGGGGAGCTGTTTTTT
.	TRBV3-1/TRBV3-2	TRBJ1-1	.	CASSQGPHRGTEAFF	TGTGCCAGCAGCCAAGGCCCCCACCGGGGCACTGAAGCTTTCTTT
.	TRBV27	TRBJ2-1	.	CASSFRRGGNEQFF	TGTGCCAGCAGTTTCAGGCGGGGAGGCAATGAGCAGTTCTTC
.	TRBV6-5	TRBJ1-1	.	CASSPSVTPNTEAFF	TGTGCCAGCAGCCCCTCAGTAACACCGAACACTGAAGCTTTCTTT
.	TRBV10-3	TRBJ2-7	.	CAISGTDSFLGGEQYF	TGTGCCATCAGTGGCACTGACAGCTTTTTAGGGGGCGAGCAGTACTTC
TRBD2	TRBV19	TRBJ2-3	.	CASSISGGPWDTQYF	TGTGCCAGTAGTATATCGGGGGGGCCGTGGGATACGCAGTATTTT
.	TRBV10-3	TRBJ1-1	.	CAISVGGVGTEAFF	TGTGCCATCAGTGTCGGCGGGGTGGGAACTGAAGCTTTCTTT
TRBD1	TRBV3-1/TRBV3-2	TRBJ1-1	.	CASSQLAGGYHPLNTEAFF	TGTGCCAGCAGCCAGTTGGCAGGGGGCTATCATCCTTTGAACACTGAAGCTTTCTTT
TRBD2	TRBV9	TRBJ2-3	.	CASSVLAGSADTQYF	TGTGCCAGCAGCGTATTAGCGGGTAGTGCAGATACGCAGTATTTT
.	TRBV18	TRBJ1-3	.	CASSPKEGPTDTIYF	TGTGCCAGCTCACCAAAAGAGGGCCCAACGGACACCATATATTTT
TRBD1	TRBV6-5	TRBJ1-3	.	CASSSQTGQGRNTIYF	TGTGCCAGCAGTTCACAAACCGGACAGGGAAGAAACACCATATATTTT
.	TRBV5-6	TRBJ2-3	.	CASSSALRTDTQYF	TGTGCCAGCAGCTCAGCGTTGAGGACAGATACGCAGTATTTT
.	TRBV27	TRBJ2-5	.	CASSLPREWEETQYF	TGTGCCAGCAGTTTACCAAGAGAGTGGGAGGAGACCCAGTACTTC
TRBD2	TRBV7-2	TRBJ2-1	.	CASSSSGGGDEQFF	TGTGCCAGCAGCTCCAGCGGGGGCGGGGATGAGCAGTTCTTC
TRBD2	TRBV7-6	TRBJ2-1	.	CASSLRGGPDEQFF	TGTGCCAGCAGCTTGCGGGGGGGCCCGGATGAGCAGTTCTTC
.	TRBV10-3	TRBJ2-7	.	CAVDRLTYEQYF	TGTGCCGTCGACAGGTTAACCTACGAGCAGTACTTC
TRBD2	TRBV7-2	TRBJ2-3	.	CASSFFGLVVDTQYF	TGTGCCAGCAGCTTCTTTGGACTAGTTGTAGATACGCAGTATTTT
.	TRBV4-2	TRBJ2-4	few	CASSQGRVDLAKNIQYF	TGTGCCAGCAGCCAAGGGAGGGTGGACCTAGCCAAAAACATTCAGTACTTC
.	TRBV9	TRBJ1-4	once	CASSVNREGEKLFF	TGTGCCAGCAGCGTGAACAGGGAGGGTGAAAAACTGTTTTTT
TRBD2	TRBV11-3	TRBJ2-3	.	CASSLEAAGTTDTQYF	TGTGCCAGCAGCTTAGAAGCAGCGGGGACCACAGATACGCAGTATTTT